The 25 T cell receptor beta chains below were found in one sample sequenced in a study of T cells in women clearing cervical HPV infection (dated by TCRdb to 2016 to 2019). To prepare the library, the immunoSEQ multiplex PCR assay was applied. TCRdb retrieved this table from immuneACCESS and kept in-frame rearrangements only. Not all clones are present; in checked studies, unresolved V genes account for under half, and no reason is known for the remainder. Per the sample table, the count is tens of thousands of clones. The top ten constitute 6.6% of the sample. The sample comprised blood buffy coat. The receptors shown here come from a woman aged 18 to 75 with a cervical HPV16 infection that either progressed to CIN3+ or cleared (not recorded which).

In regard to this clone: The read ends 3 residues before the CDR3 terminus; that terminus is restored from the germline J gene. The rearrangement uses TRBV6-2 or TRBV6-3 and TRBJ2-1; a possible D gene is TRBD1 (6 bases). The CDR3 is made up of 13 amino acids. Germline CDR1 and CDR2: MNHEY and SVGEGT. Trimming left V 6 bases short and J 9 bases short, with 15 bases between. The CDR3 is CASSIQGVGEQFF. The covered CDR3 bases are TGTGCCAGCAGCATACAGGGTGTTGGTGAG.

Concerning this clone itself: Read data end 3 residues before the CDR3 end; the end is taken from the germline J gene. The genes are TRBV27 and TRBJ2-3; D perhaps matches TRBD1 (5 bases). The ends were cut back, 3 bases at V and 3 bases at J, with 7 bases in the middle. This CDR3 spans 13 amino acids. Germline CDR1 is MNHEY and CDR2 is SMNVEV (reference sequence). CDR3 region: CASSFQGTDTQYF. CDR3 DNA (partial): TGTGCCAGCAGTTTCCAGGGAACAGATACG.

As regards this clone: The read is 3 residues too short to cover the CDR3 end, so that end is filled in from the germline J gene. The chain couples TRBV20-1 to TRBJ2-3, with 8 bases identical to TRBD1. The CDR3 totals 16 residues. Germline CDR1 is DFQATT and CDR2 is SNEGSKA (reference sequence). J lost 4 bases, V lost 3 bases, and 12 bases had no gene match. Incomplete CDR3 DNA: TGCAGTGCTAGGGGCCCGGGACAGGCGGGCGCAGATACG. Amino acids: CSARGPGQAGADT. The full CDR3 protein is CSARGPGQAGADTQYF.

On this clone itself: Read coverage stops 3 residues before the CDR3 terminus; the germline J gene supplies the remainder. The V call is TRBV5-1, the J call TRBJ2-2, with a possible D match to TRBD2 (6 bases). This CDR3 spans 14 amino acids. V was clipped by 4 bases and J by 7 bases, with 14 bases between them. Germline V gene lookup returns CDR1 SGHRS and CDR2 YFSETQ. Partial CDR3 DNA: TGCGCCAGCAGCGTGGAGTCGGGGGTCGGGGAG. Its protein product is CASSVESGVGE. The full CDR3 reads CASSVESGVGELFF.

For this clone: The sequence runs out 3 residues before the end of the CDR3; the remainder is reconstructed from the germline J gene. This sequence joins TRBV7-9 and TRBJ1-5, with 7 bases fitting TRBD1. V trimming: 5 bases; J trimming: 7 bases; junction bases outside the gene matches: 8. The CDR3 consists of 14 residues. From germline, CDR1 is SEHNR and CDR2 FQNEAQ (reference sequence). Partial CDR3 DNA: TGTGCCAGCAGCCTAGACAGGGAGGGGCAGCCC. This encodes CASSLDREGQP. The entire CDR3 is CASSLDREGQPQHF.

With regard to this clone: The read terminates 3 residues ahead of where the CDR3 ends, so the germline J gene completes it. The gene calls are TRBV5-6 and TRBJ2-7; 8 nucleotides align to TRBD2. Germline lookup yields CDR1 SGHDT and CDR2 YYEEEE. The CDR3 totals 14 residues. Germline trimming cut 3 bases from V and 0 bases from J; bases unmatched to any gene: 2. The covered CDR3 bases are TGTGCCAGCAGCTCGGGGGGGCACTCCTACGAG. It is translated as CASSSGGHSYE. In full, the CDR3 is CASSSGGHSYEQYF.

Comments on this clone: The read stops 3 residues short of the end of the CDR3; the missing end is completed from the germline J gene. The chain links TRBV20-1 to TRBJ2-3, with 9 bases that match TRBD2. The CDR3 has 19 residues. Germline assignment: CDR1 DFQATT and CDR2 SNEGSKA (reference sequence). Incomplete CDR3 DNA: TGCAGTGCTAGAGGAGTTAGCGGGGGACCCGATCGGGGTGTCGAGACG. Translation gives CSARGVSGGPDRGVET. The full CDR3 is CSARGVSGGPDRGVETQYF.

Worth noting for this clone: Read sequence stops 3 residues before the CDR3 end, and the germline J gene provides the missing end. The genes are TRBV11-2 and TRBJ1-1; no definite D call. Germline CDR1 and CDR2: SGHAT and FQNNGV. The CDR3 is 14 residues long. Incomplete CDR3 DNA: TGTGCCAGCAGCTTAGAAGGCTATCGACTGAGG. Its protein product is CASSLEGYRLR. The entire CDR3 reads CASSLEGYRLRAFF.

Note on this clone: Sequencing ends 3 residues short of the CDR3 end; the germline J gene provides the rest. This chain connects TRBV5-1 to TRBJ1-5; D perhaps matches TRBD1 (6 bases). This CDR3 has 15 residues. V was clipped by 4 bases and J by 7 bases, with 18 bases between them. Germline lookup yields CDR1 SGHRS and CDR2 YFSETQ. CDR3 bases read: TGCGCCAGCAGCCCTAGGGGGGGCTTGAGGCAGCCC. It translates to CASSPRGGLRQP. The entire CDR3 reads CASSPRGGLRQPQHF.

To note about this clone: The DNA ends 3 residues before the CDR3 does, and the rest of the CDR3 is filled in from the germline J gene. This chain uses TRBV18 with TRBJ1-2; TRBD1 aligns across 7 bases. Trimming removed 0 bases from V and 4 bases from J; junction bases left unmatched: 5. Germline CDR1 reads KGHSH; CDR2 reads LQKENI. The CDR3 totals 15 residues. This chain's CDR3 is CASSPPMGQFYGYTF. CDR3 DNA, as far as it was read: TGTGCCAGCTCACCACCGATGGGACAGTTCTATGGC.

Frequency places this clone as medium-sized. Coverage ceases 3 residues before the CDR3 finishes, and the germline J gene fills in the end. The genes are TRBV18 and TRBJ1-4; 7 bases map to TRBD1. J lost 4 bases, V lost 4 bases, and 3 bases had no gene match. Germline V gene lookup returns CDR1 KGHSH and CDR2 LQKENI. The CDR3 runs to 14 residues. The CDR3 reads CASSQGADNEKLFF. Incomplete CDR3 DNA: TGTGCCAGCTCACAGGGGGCAGATAATGAAAAA.

Points on this clone: The read is 3 residues too short to cover the CDR3 end, so that end is filled in from the germline J gene. V gene TRBV5-1 combines with J gene TRBJ1-3; D may be TRBD1 (5 bases). The length of the CDR3 is 17 residues. The V end lost 0 bases, the J end lost 0 bases, and 13 bases lay between the germline ends. Germline assignment: CDR1 SGHRS and CDR2 YFSETQ. The DNA read from the CDR3 is TGCGCCAGCAGCTTGGGCTATGAGGGGAGCTCTGGAAACACC. It translates to CASSLGYEGSSGNT. The CDR3 in its entirety is CASSLGYEGSSGNTIYF.

On this clone itself: Coverage ceases 3 residues before the CDR3 finishes, and the germline J gene fills in the end. The chain links TRBV30 to TRBJ1-2; a weak D match, TRBD1 (5 bases). The CDR3 totals 14 residues. The ends were cut back, 2 bases at V and 2 bases at J, with 12 bases in the middle. From germline, CDR1 is GTSNPN and CDR2 SVGIG (reference sequence). Partial CDR3 DNA: TGTGCCTGGAGTTATGGGGGGTCAAACTATGGC. This codes for CAWSYGGSNYG. The CDR3 in its entirety is CAWSYGGSNYGYTF.

On this clone itself: The read halts 3 residues ahead of the CDR3 end, with the missing end drawn from the germline J gene. The chain links TRBV12-5 to TRBJ2-1; TRBD2 matches at 13 bases. CDR3 length: 18 amino acids. Per the germline V gene, CDR1 is LGHNT and CDR2 is FRNRAP. V was pared by 4 bases and J by 1 base, with 7 bases of the junction left unmatched. CDR3 DNA, as far as it was read: TGTGCTAGTGGTTCGACTAGCGGGGGGACCTGGTCCTACAATGAG. The encoded protein is CASGSTSGGTWSYNE. In full, the CDR3 reads CASGSTSGGTWSYNEQFF.

Regarding this clone: The CDR3 end falls 3 residues outside the read, so it is completed with the germline J gene. This sequence joins TRBV23-1 and TRBJ1-2; 7 nucleotides align to TRBD1. TRBV23-1 is an ORF for which the function is uncertain. This CDR3 contains 13 residues. CDR3 DNA (partial): TGCGCCAGCAGTCACCGACAGGGACAAGGC. Amino acid sequence: CASSHRQGQG. The full CDR3 sequence reads CASSHRQGQGYTF.

Concerning this clone: The DNA ends 3 residues before the CDR3 does, and the rest of the CDR3 is filled in from the germline J gene. The chain links TRBV20-1 to TRBJ2-1, with 10 bases identical to TRBD2. J gave up 0 bases and V 0 bases, and 8 bases lay outside the gene matches. The CDR3 totals 18 residues. CDR1 DFQATT and CDR2 SNEGSKA come from the germline V gene (reference sequence). CDR3 DNA, as far as it was read: TGCAGTGCTAGAGATCTTGGTAGCGGGGGGAGCTCCTACAATGAG. The encoded protein is CSARDLGSGGSSYNE. The CDR3, in full, reads CSARDLGSGGSSYNEQFF.

Worth noting for this clone: The missing CDR3 end, 3 residues past where the read stops, is filled in from the germline J gene. This chain uses TRBV7-2 with TRBJ1-2; 10 bases are shared with TRBD1. The CDR3 is made up of 14 amino acids. With V trimmed by 5 bases and J by 4 bases, 4 bases remained unmatched. CDR1 is SGHTA and CDR2 is FQGNSA in the germline V gene. The sequenced part of the CDR3 DNA is TGTGCCAGCAGCCCAGGACAGGGGGTCTATGGC. This encodes CASSPGQGVYG. In full, the CDR3 reads CASSPGQGVYGYTF.

Remarks on this clone: The read ends 3 residues shy of where the CDR3 ends; the end is completed using the germline J gene. The chain links TRBV3-1 (or the pseudogene TRBV3-2) to TRBJ1-2; tentatively, D is TRBD1 (5 bases). V lost 5 bases, J lost 5 bases, and 18 bases lay in between. This CDR3 spans 15 amino acids. The germline CDR1 and CDR2 sequences are LGHDT and YNNKEL (reference sequence). The CDR3 is CASSAAQGLRYGYTF. The sequenced CDR3 bases are TGTGCCAGCAGCGCAGCCCAGGGCTTGAGGTATGGC.

The sequenced CDR3 bases are TGTGCCAGCCAAGTCCAGGGGGCATTAGTG. Protein: CASQVQGALV. The entire CDR3 protein reads CASQVQGALVAFF. The V gene is TRBV19, the J gene TRBJ1-1; 8 bases map to TRBD1. From the germline J gene comes the end of the CDR3, since the read stops 3 residues before it. The CDR3 runs 13 residues. Looked up from germline, CDR1 is LNHDA and CDR2 is SQIVND (reference sequence).

With regard to this clone: The sequence runs out 3 residues before the end of the CDR3; the remainder is reconstructed from the germline J gene. The chain uses TRBV15 and TRBJ2-5, with D possibly TRBD2 on 5 matching bases. V lost 8 bases to trimming and J lost 3 bases, with 19 bases between them. The CDR3 is made up of 15 amino acids. Germline V gives CDR1 LNHNV, CDR2 YYDKDF (reference sequence). CDR3 bases read: TGTGCCACCCAGCGGTCCTCGGGGTTAAAAGAGACC. It specifies CATQRSSGLKET. The complete CDR3 reads CATQRSSGLKETQYF.

Comments on this clone: Coverage ceases 3 residues before the CDR3 finishes, and the germline J gene fills in the end. The gene calls are TRBV19 and TRBJ1-5; D remains unclear. V was clipped by 3 bases and J by 0 bases, with 9 bases between them. There are 15 residues in the CDR3. The germline V gene has CDR1 LNHDA and CDR2 SQIVND (reference sequence). The CDR3 DNA, read in part, is TGTGCCAGTAGTATGGCAGACTATAGCAATCAGCCC. Translating it yields CASSMADYSNQP. The CDR3 reads in full as CASSMADYSNQPQHF. Filled out from reference TRBV19 and TRBJ1-5, the complete variable domain reads DGGITQSPKYLFRKEGQNVTLSCEQNLNHDAMYWYRQDPGQGLRLIYYSQIVNDFQKGDIAEGYSVSREKKESFPLTVTSAQKNPTAFYLCASSMADYSNQPQHFGDGTRLSIL.

Comments on this clone: Sequencing ends 3 residues short of the CDR3 end; the germline J gene provides the rest. The V and J genes are TRBV6-7 and TRBJ1-4; 9 bases are a match to TRBD1. TRBV6-7 is an ORF for which the function is uncertain. V gave up 5 bases and J gave up 8 bases; unmatched junction bases: 15. The CDR3 totals 17 residues. This CDR3 reads CASSPSLLQGAREKLFF. The DNA read from the CDR3 is TGTGCCAGCAGTCCATCCCTTCTACAGGGGGCTAGAGAAAAA.

Points on this clone: Read coverage stops 3 residues before the CDR3 terminus; the germline J gene supplies the remainder. The chain links TRBV10-3 to TRBJ2-2; TRBD2 matches 9 bases. The length of the CDR3 is 17 residues. Germline CDR1 and CDR2: ENHRY and SYGVKD. The V segment lost 5 bases and the J segment 5 bases; nucleotides outside the gene matches: 12. The sequenced CDR3 bases are TGTGCCATCAGTCAAAGCTCGGGGAGCGGGGGGACCGGGGAG. This gives the protein CAISQSSGSGGTGE. The entire CDR3 sequence reads CAISQSSGSGGTGELFF.

On this clone: The sequenced fragment ends 3 residues before the CDR3 boundary, so the rest is inferred from the germline J gene. V and J are TRBV30 and TRBJ2-3; D remains ambiguous. V lost 0 bases and J lost 3, with 10 bases in between. The germline V gene encodes CDR1 GTSNPN and CDR2 SVGIG (reference sequence). The CDR3 contains 14 residues. CDR3 region: CAWSVTVGTDTQYF. The CDR3 bases that were read are TGTGCCTGGAGTGTAACAGTAGGGACAGATACG.

As for this clone: The observed sequence ends 3 residues before the CDR3 terminus, with the missing tail filled in from the germline J gene. The chain recombines TRBV7-6 with TRBJ2-1; D gene ambiguous. Germline V gene lookup returns CDR1 SGHVS and CDR2 FNYEAQ. V lost 4 bases and J lost 1, with 8 bases in between. This CDR3 region has 14 residues. This CDR3 reads CASSSDMSYNEQFF. The DNA read from the CDR3 is TGTGCCAGCAGCTCTGACATGTCCTACAATGAG. Drawing the rest from reference TRBV7-6 and TRBJ2-1, the complete variable domain is GAGVSQSPRYKVTKRGQDVALRCDPISGHVSLYWYRQALGQGPEFLTYFNYEAQQDKSGLPNDRFSAERPEGSISTLTIQRTEQRDSAMYRCASSSDMSYNEQFFGPGTRLTVL.